This T cell receptor (beta chain) was documented in a study of blood T cells in healthy people across ages. The CDR3 contains 13 residues. The germline V gene has CDR1 KGHDR and CDR2 SFDVKD. The ends were cut back, 3 bases at V and 11 bases at J, with 13 bases in the middle. The sample holds a few counts of this clonotype. Its target is unknown. Through a sample-barcoded 5' primer and a J-beta primer mix, a second PCR was run for about 7 to 12 cycles. A single record per CDR3 protein comes from TCRdb applying MiXCR to the 5' RACE reads. The sample carries about 1 million distinct CDR3 sequences, 20% to 25% recorded once. Study-level results: The unknown donor CMV status may have confounded expanded clonotype changes. Long-lived donors carried more naive CD4+ cells and greater diversity than aged donors.

These data also formed part of another study, on T cells of mothers and their children.

The sequence was obtained from a girl aged 2-10 years in good health. The sample taken for sequencing was blood. The J gene is TRBJ1-3, the V gene TRBV24-1, with D unresolved. CDR3 in DNA: TGTGCCACCAGTGATGCACCGGGAGGCGCCATATATTTT. Translated: CATSDAPGGAIYF.